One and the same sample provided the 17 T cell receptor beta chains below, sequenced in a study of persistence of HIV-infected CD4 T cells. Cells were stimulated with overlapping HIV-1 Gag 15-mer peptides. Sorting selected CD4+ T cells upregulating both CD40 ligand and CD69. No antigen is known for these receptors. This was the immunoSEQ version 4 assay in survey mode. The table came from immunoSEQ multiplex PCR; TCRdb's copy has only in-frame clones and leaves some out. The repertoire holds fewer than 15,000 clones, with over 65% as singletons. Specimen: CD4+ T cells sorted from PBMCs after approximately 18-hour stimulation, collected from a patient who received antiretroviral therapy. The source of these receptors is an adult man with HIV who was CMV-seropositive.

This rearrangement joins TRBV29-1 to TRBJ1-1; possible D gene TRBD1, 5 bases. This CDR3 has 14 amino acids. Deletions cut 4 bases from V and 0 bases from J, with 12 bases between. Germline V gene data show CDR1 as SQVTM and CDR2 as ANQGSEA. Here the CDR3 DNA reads TGCAGCGTTGGGGAGGGGCAGATGAACACTGAAGCTTTCTTT. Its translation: CSVGEGQMNTEAFF.

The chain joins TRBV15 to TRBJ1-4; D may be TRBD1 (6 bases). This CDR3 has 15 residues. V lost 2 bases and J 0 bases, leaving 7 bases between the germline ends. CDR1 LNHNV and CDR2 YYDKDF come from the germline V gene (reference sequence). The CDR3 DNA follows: TGTGCCACCAGCAGAAACAGGGCAACTAATGAAAAACTGTTTTTT. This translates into CATSRNRATNEKLFF.

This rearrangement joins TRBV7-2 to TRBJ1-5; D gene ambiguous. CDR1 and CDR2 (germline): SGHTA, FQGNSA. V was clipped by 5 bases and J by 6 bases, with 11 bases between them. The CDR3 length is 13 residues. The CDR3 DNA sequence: TGTGCCAGCAGCCAGGCCAGGACTCAGCCCCAGCATTTT. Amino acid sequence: CASSQARTQPQHF.

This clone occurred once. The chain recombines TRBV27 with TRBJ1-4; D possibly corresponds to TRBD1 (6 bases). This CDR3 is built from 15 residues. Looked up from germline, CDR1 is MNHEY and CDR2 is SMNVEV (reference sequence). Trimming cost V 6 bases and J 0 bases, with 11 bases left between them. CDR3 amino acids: CASSRTAATNEKLFF. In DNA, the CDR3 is TGTGCCAGCAGCCGGACAGCGGCAACTAATGAAAAACTGTTTTTT.

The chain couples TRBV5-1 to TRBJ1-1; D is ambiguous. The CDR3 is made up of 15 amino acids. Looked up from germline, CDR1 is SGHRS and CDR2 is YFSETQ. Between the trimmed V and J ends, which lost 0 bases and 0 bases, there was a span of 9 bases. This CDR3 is CASSLEGRMNTEAFF. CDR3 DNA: TGCGCCAGCAGCTTGGAAGGACGGATGAACACTGAAGCTTTCTTT.

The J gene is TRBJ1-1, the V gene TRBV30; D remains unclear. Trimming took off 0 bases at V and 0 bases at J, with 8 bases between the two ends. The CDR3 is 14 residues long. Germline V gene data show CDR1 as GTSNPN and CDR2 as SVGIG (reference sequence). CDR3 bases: TGTGCCTGGAGTGTTTACAGTATGAACACTGAAGCTTTCTTT. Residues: CAWSVYSMNTEAFF.

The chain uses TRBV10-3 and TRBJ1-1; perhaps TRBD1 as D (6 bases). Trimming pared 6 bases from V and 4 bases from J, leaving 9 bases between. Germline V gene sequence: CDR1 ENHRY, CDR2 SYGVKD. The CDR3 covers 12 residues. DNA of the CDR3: TGTGCCATCAGCAGGGGTGTCACTGAAGCTTTCTTT. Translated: CAISRGVTEAFF.

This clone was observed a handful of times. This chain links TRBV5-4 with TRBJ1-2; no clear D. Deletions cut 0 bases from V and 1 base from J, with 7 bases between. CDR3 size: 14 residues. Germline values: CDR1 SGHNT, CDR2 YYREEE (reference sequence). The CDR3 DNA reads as TGTGCCAGCAGCTTGGCCGGCATTAACTATGGCTACACCTTC. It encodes CASSLAGINYGYTF.

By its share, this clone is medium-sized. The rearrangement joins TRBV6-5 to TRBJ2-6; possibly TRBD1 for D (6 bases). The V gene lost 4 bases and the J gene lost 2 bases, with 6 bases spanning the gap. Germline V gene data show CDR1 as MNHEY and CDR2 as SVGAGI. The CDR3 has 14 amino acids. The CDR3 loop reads CASSSGAGANVLTF. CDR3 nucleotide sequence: TGTGCCAGCAGTTCAGGGGCTGGGGCCAACGTCCTGACTTTC.

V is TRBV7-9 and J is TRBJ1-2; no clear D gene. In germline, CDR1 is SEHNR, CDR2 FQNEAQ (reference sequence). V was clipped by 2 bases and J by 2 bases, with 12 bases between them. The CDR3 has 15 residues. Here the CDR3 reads CASSLSDPGNYGYTF. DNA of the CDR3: TGTGCCAGCAGCTTAAGCGACCCAGGAAACTATGGCTACACCTTC.

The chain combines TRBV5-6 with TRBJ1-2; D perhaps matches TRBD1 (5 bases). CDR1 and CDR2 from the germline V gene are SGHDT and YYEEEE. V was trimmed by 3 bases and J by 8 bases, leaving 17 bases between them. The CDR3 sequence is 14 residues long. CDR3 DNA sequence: TGTGCCAGCAGCTATCGAGGGGTAAAGGACGGCTACACCTTC. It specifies CASSYRGVKDGYTF.

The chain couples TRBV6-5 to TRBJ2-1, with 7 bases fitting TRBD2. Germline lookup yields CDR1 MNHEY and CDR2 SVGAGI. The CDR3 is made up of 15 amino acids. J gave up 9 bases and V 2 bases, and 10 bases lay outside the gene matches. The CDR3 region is CASSYTSGGGFEQFF. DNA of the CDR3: TGTGCCAGCAGTTACACTTCGGGAGGAGGGTTTGAGCAGTTCTTC.

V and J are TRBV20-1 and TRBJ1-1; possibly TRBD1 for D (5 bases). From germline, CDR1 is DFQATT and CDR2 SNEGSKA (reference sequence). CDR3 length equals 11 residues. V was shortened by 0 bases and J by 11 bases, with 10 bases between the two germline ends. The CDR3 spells CSARDKGRAFF. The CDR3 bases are TGCAGTGCTAGAGATAAGGGGAGGGCTTTCTTT.

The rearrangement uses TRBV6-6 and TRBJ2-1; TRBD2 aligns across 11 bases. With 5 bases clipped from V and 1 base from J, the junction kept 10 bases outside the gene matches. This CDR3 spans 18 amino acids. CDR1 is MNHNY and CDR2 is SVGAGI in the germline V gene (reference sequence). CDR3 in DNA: TGTGCCAGCAGTCACGGGCTAGCGGGGGGCGGGTCCTACAATGAGCAGTTCTTC. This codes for CASSHGLAGGGSYNEQFF.

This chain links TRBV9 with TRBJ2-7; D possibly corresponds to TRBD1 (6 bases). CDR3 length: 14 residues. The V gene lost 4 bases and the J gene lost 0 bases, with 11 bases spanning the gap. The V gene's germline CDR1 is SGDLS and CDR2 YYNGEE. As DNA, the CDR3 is TGTGCCAGCAGCTTCCGGGACAACTCCTACGAGCAGTACTTC. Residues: CASSFRDNSYEQYF. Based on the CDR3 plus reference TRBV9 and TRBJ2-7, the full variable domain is DSGVTQTPKHLITATGQRVTLRCSPRSGDLSVYWYQQSLDQGLQFLIQYYNGEERAKGNILERFSAQQFPDLHSELNLSSLELGDSALYFCASSFRDNSYEQYFGPGTRLTVT.

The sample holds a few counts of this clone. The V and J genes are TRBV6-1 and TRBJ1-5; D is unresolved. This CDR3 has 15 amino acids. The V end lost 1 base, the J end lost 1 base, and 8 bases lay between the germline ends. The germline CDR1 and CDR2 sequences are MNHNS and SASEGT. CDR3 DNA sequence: TGTGCCAGCAGTGAAGGGAGGCTAAGCAATCAGCCCCAGCATTTT. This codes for CASSEGRLSNQPQHF.

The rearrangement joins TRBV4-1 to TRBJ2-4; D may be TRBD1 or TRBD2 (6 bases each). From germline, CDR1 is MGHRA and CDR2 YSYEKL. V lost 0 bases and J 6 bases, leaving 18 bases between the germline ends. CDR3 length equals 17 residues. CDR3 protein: CASSQEVLGGGGNIQYF. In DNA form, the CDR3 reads TGCGCCAGCAGCCAAGAAGTTTTGGGCGGAGGGGGAAACATTCAGTACTTC.